One and the same sample provided the 15 T cell receptor beta chains below, sequenced in a study of T cells expressing NK-cell markers. For each CDR3 protein, TCRdb gives one entry from its re-call of the 5' RACE reads, without DNA. The sample holds about 30,000 distinct CDR3 sequences. The sequencing input was blood T cells: a sorted CD56 or NKG2C T cell subset, CD4+ or CD8+ T cells, or bulk PBMC T cells (not recorded which). The receptors derive from a woman aged 18 to 75 in good health.

The V call is TRBV11-1, the J call TRBJ2-7; the TCRdb call, TRBD2, lacks DNA for checking. CDR1 SGHAT and CDR2 FQDESV come from the germline V gene (reference sequence). The CDR3 contains 12 residues. CDR3 residues: CASSWAGYEQYF.

The chain joins TRBV5-1 to TRBJ2-7; the D call of TRBD2 rests on TCRdb alone, since no DNA is present to check it. CDR1 and CDR2 from the germline V gene are SGHRS and YFSETQ. This CDR3 region has 12 residues. This CDR3 reads CASGDREYEQYF.

V is TRBV27 and J is TRBJ2-7; the D call of TRBD2 rests on TCRdb alone, since no DNA is present to check it. CDR3 length: 17 residues. Germline V gene data show CDR1 as MNHEY and CDR2 as SMNVEV (reference sequence). CDR3 in amino acids: CASSLSRWGEERYEQYF.

The genes are TRBV27 and TRBJ2-7; TCRdb selects TRBD1, and the lack of DNA leaves this call unchecked. Germline lookup yields CDR1 MNHEY and CDR2 SMNVEV (reference sequence). This CDR3 contains 15 residues. The CDR3 loop reads CASSVGGRGPREQYF.

This chain joins TRBV9 and TRBJ2-7; as DNA is missing, the TRBD1 call by TCRdb cannot be tested. From germline, CDR1 is SGDLS and CDR2 YYNGEE. The CDR3 covers 15 residues. CDR3 sequence reads: CASSISPGQSYEQYF.

The V and J genes are TRBV27 and TRBJ2-1; checking the TCRdb D call of TRBD2 is not possible without DNA. The CDR3 has 16 residues. Germline CDR1 reads MNHEY; CDR2 reads SMNVEV (reference sequence). CDR3 sequence reads: CASSWVAGGGYNEQFF.

The V gene is TRBV13, the J gene TRBJ2-6; with no DNA, the TCRdb D assignment of TRBD1 cannot be verified. The CDR3 contains 15 residues. From germline, CDR1 is PRHDT and CDR2 FYEKMQ (reference sequence). CDR3 loop: CASSPKGAGANVLTF.

The rearrangement joins TRBV5-1 to TRBJ2-7; without DNA, the TCRdb call of TRBD1 cannot be checked. CDR3 size: 14 residues. Germline-derived CDR1 and CDR2 are SGHRS and YFSETQ. CDR3 sequence reads: CASSHGEGVYEQYF.

The chain uses TRBV18 and TRBJ1-4. Germline CDR1 reads KGHSH; CDR2 reads LQKENI. This CDR3 spans 15 amino acids. The CDR3 spells CASSPFASTNEKLFF.

V and J are TRBV5-6 and TRBJ2-7; TCRdb calls TRBD2, which cannot be checked without DNA. Germline V lookup: CDR1 SGHDT, CDR2 YYEEEE. CDR3 length: 17 amino acids. CDR3 region: CASSSIGTSGSSYEQYF.

This chain connects TRBV4-1 to TRBJ2-7; absent DNA, TCRdb's TRBD1 call cannot be checked. Germline V gives CDR1 MGHRA, CDR2 YSYEKL. The CDR3 sequence is 14 residues long. CDR3 region: CASSQWGGTYEQYF.

The gene calls are TRBV5-1 and TRBJ1-1; TCRdb indicates TRBD1, and absent DNA this call remains unverified. The CDR3 runs to 13 residues. CDR1 SGHRS and CDR2 YFSETQ come from the germline V gene. CDR3 residues: CASRWGTDTEAFF.

The J gene is TRBJ2-3, the V gene TRBV9; TCRdb's D call of TRBD1 is untestable without DNA. Germline V gene sequence: CDR1 SGDLS, CDR2 YYNGEE. This CDR3 spans 16 amino acids. The chain's CDR3 is CASSVAPGAYTDTQYF.

The rearrangement links TRBV9 to TRBJ1-2. This CDR3 is built from 17 residues. Germline lookup yields CDR1 SGDLS and CDR2 YYNGEE. CDR3 protein: CASSVGAGRTLGYGYTF.

This CDR3 is CASSRDRGWETQYF. V is TRBV28 and J is TRBJ2-5; TCRdb indicates TRBD1, and absent DNA this call remains unverified. Germline V gene data show CDR1 as MDHEN and CDR2 as SYDVKM. CDR3 size: 14 residues.